This is a list of T cell receptor beta chains from one sample in a study of human T cells and chemical hapten exposure. MiXCR, applied by TCRdb to the RACE reads, yields one record per CDR3 protein. The profile covers about 97,000 distinct CDR3 sequences, with 27% appearing a single time and 10% taken by the ten largest. Sequences were derived from whole blood, sampled in connection with sensitization to the hapten diphenylcyclopropenone (DPC). The receptor source for this set is a man aged 40-50 years with alopecia areata. Some clones in this sample may be carry-over from other donors' samples. CDR3s include the opening cysteine and the closing phenylalanine or tryptophan. Each record gives: J gene, V gene, clone size, D gene, CDR3 DNA, CDR3 protein. The D gene is left open where the match is weak. Expanded clones get a size class; other rows say once, few or many, or leave the size out.

j_gene: TRBJ1-1
v_gene: TRBV10-1
abundance: NA
d_gene: TRBD1
CDR3nt: TGCGCCAGCAGCGGGGGAAAAGGGACAGGGGAAACTGAAGCTTTCTTT
CDR3aa: CASSGGKGTGETEAFF

j_gene: TRBJ2-3
v_gene: TRBV28
abundance: few
d_gene: TRBD1
CDR3nt: TGTGCCAGCAGTCTCTCAAAGGGGGCGCTTGATACGCAGTATTTT
CDR3aa: CASSLSKGALDTQYF

j_gene: TRBJ1-6
v_gene: TRBV28
abundance: few
d_gene: TRBD1
CDR3nt: TGTGCCAGCAGTCCGACCCGCAGGGGGATCATTTCACCCCTCCACTTT
CDR3aa: CASSPTRRGIISPLHF

j_gene: TRBJ2-1
v_gene: TRBV5-1
abundance: few
d_gene: NA
CDR3nt: TGCGCCAGCTCGATCCGCTCCTACAATGAGCAGTTCTTC
CDR3aa: CASSIRSYNEQFF

j_gene: TRBJ2-6
v_gene: TRBV12-3/TRBV12-4
abundance: NA
d_gene: NA
CDR3nt: TGTGCCAGCACGACAGCGGTGGGGGCCAACGTCCTGACTTTC
CDR3aa: CASTTAVGANVLTF

j_gene: TRBJ1-1
v_gene: TRBV20-1
abundance: once
d_gene: NA
CDR3nt: TGCAGTGCCGCTAGGGTAGGTGAAGCTTTCTTT
CDR3aa: CSAARVGEAFF

j_gene: TRBJ1-3
v_gene: TRBV7-9
abundance: NA
d_gene: NA
CDR3nt: TGTGCCAGCAGCCCAGGCGCCAGCTCTGGAAACACCATATATTTT
CDR3aa: CASSPGASSGNTIYF

j_gene: TRBJ1-3
v_gene: TRBV5-1
abundance: NA
d_gene: NA
CDR3nt: TGCGCCAGCAGGGCAGGGGATACTGGAAACACCATATATTTT
CDR3aa: CASRAGDTGNTIYF

j_gene: TRBJ1-2
v_gene: TRBV28
abundance: few
d_gene: NA
CDR3nt: TGTGCCAGCAGTTTACAAGCCGGGCAGATTGGCTACACCTTC
CDR3aa: CASSLQAGQIGYTF

j_gene: TRBJ2-2
v_gene: TRBV6-6
abundance: NA
d_gene: NA
CDR3nt: TGTGCCAGCCAAGGGGGGAGGACCGGGGAGCTGTTTTTT
CDR3aa: CASQGGRTGELFF

j_gene: TRBJ2-5
v_gene: TRBV24-1
abundance: few
d_gene: NA
CDR3nt: TGTGCCACCAGTGATTTGGCGGTAGAGGTGGAAGAGACCCAGTACTTC
CDR3aa: CATSDLAVEVEETQYF

j_gene: TRBJ2-1
v_gene: TRBV10-3
abundance: few
d_gene: NA
CDR3nt: TGTGCCATCAGCGCCGACAGGGAGGTGTTTGGAAATGAGCAGTTCTTC
CDR3aa: CAISADREVFGNEQFF

j_gene: TRBJ2-7
v_gene: TRBV7-9
abundance: few
d_gene: NA
CDR3nt: TGTGCCAGCAGCCATAGGGACGGCCCAACGAGAGCCTACGAGCAGTACTTC
CDR3aa: CASSHRDGPTRAYEQYF

j_gene: TRBJ2-5
v_gene: TRBV7-3
abundance: few
d_gene: TRBD1
CDR3nt: TGTGCCAGCAGCAGGACAGGGGGCGTGGAGACCCAGTACTTC
CDR3aa: CASSRTGGVETQYF

j_gene: TRBJ2-5
v_gene: TRBV7-6
abundance: NA
d_gene: TRBD2
CDR3nt: TGTGCCAGCAGCCCGACTAGCAGACAAGAGACCCAGTACTTC
CDR3aa: CASSPTSRQETQYF

j_gene: TRBJ1-1
v_gene: TRBV3-1
abundance: NA
d_gene: NA
CDR3nt: TGTGCCAGCAGCCTTTTCGGGGATTGGACTGAAGCTTTCTTT
CDR3aa: CASSLFGDWTEAFF

j_gene: TRBJ2-2
v_gene: TRBV20-1
abundance: few
d_gene: TRBD1
CDR3nt: TGCAGTGCTAGGGGCCCGGGACAGGGGTTTGTAGCGAACACCGGGGAGCTGTTTTTT
CDR3aa: CSARGPGQGFVANTGELFF

j_gene: TRBJ2-5
v_gene: TRBV2
abundance: few
d_gene: NA
CDR3nt: TGTGCCAGCAGTGAGTGGATCGGAACAGCGCAAGAGACCCAGTACTTC
CDR3aa: CASSEWIGTAQETQYF

j_gene: TRBJ2-1
v_gene: TRBV4-1
abundance: NA
d_gene: TRBD2
CDR3nt: TGCGCCAGCAGCCCACGGGAGGGCCGGAACAATGAGCAGTTCTTC
CDR3aa: CASSPREGRNNEQFF

j_gene: TRBJ2-1
v_gene: TRBV3-1
abundance: NA
d_gene: NA
CDR3nt: TGTGCCAGCAGCCAAGAGGGGCTAGCGCCGATCTACAATGAGCAGTTCTTC
CDR3aa: CASSQEGLAPIYNEQFF

j_gene: TRBJ2-7
v_gene: TRBV12-3/TRBV12-4
abundance: NA
d_gene: NA
CDR3nt: TGTGCCAGCAGTTACACCGGGACTTCCACCTACGAGCAGTACTTC
CDR3aa: CASSYTGTSTYEQYF

j_gene: TRBJ1-1
v_gene: TRBV2
abundance: NA
d_gene: NA
CDR3nt: TGTGCCAGCAATAGGGGATATGACACTGAAGCTTTCTTT
CDR3aa: CASNRGYDTEAFF

j_gene: TRBJ1-6
v_gene: TRBV18
abundance: few
d_gene: NA
CDR3nt: TGTGCCAGCTCACCAGCGAATTCACCCCTCCACTTT
CDR3aa: CASSPANSPLHF

j_gene: TRBJ2-1
v_gene: TRBV20-1
abundance: few
d_gene: TRBD2
CDR3nt: TGCAGTGCTAGATCACAGCCGGGACTAGCGGGAGAGAGCTCCTACAATGAGCAGTTCTTC
CDR3aa: CSARSQPGLAGESSYNEQFF